One TCR beta chain is described in this entry. The antigen remains undetermined. The data belong to a study of cytomegalovirus exposure and HLA in healthy donors. Study information: Most genotyped donors, over 70% of 300 to 400, had Caucasian-associated genetic ancestry.

Vbeta (60) and Jbeta (13) primers were used in the PCR. Data came from immunoSEQ multiplex PCR; TCRdb stores just in-frame clones and leaves some out. The sample totals around 210,000 clones. Notes on the study in general: TCR beta sequences reportedly predicted most subjects' HLA-A and HLA-B alleles accurately. In vitro checks showed that a few CMV-associated chains really do target CMV antigens.

CDR3 size: 14 residues. V dropped 4 bases and J dropped 4 bases, with 13 bases sitting between them. CDR1 is SQVTM and CDR2 is ANQGSEA in the germline V gene. This clonotype originated in a girl aged 2 to 9 in good health and CMV-seropositive. The sequenced sample was PBMCs. This chain connects TRBV29-1 to TRBJ2-2, with D perhaps matching TRBD1 (7 bases). Here the CDR3 DNA reads TGCAGCGTTGGTTACAGGGGAGGCACCGGGGAGCTGTTTTTT. Residues: CSVGYRGGTGELFF.